The clone carrying this T cell receptor beta chain was seen more than once but under ten times. V shed 1 base and J shed 5 bases, with 9 bases lying between them. Per the germline V gene, CDR1 is SGHRS and CDR2 is YFSETQ. CDR3 length equals 13 residues. These data are taken from a study of T-cell memory formation after mild COVID-19. TCRdb re-analysed the 5' RACE reads in MiXCR, keeping a single row per CDR3 protein. The sample lists roughly 450,000 distinct CDR3 sequences; more than 15% were seen once. The sequenced sample consisted of PBMCs or a T cell subset sorted from them (not recorded which). The sequence came from a man younger than 35 who had mild COVID-19 (a few samples of this study predate the infection). Cell type and time point are not known. J is TRBJ1-1 and V is TRBV5-1, with no clear D. This CDR3 reads CASSLRVPTEAFF. The CDR3 bases are TGCGCCAGCAGCTTGAGGGTTCCGACTGAAGCTTTCTTT.